Listed here are 2 T cell receptor beta chains from one sample, sequenced in a study of T cell responses to AZD1222 COVID-19 vaccine. Only in-frame clones appear in the TCRdb table, and some are missing; sequencing was by immunoSEQ multiplex PCR. The table shows more than 100,000 clones, with 85% to 95% occurring only once. Source: peripheral blood, taken 28 days after the second AZD1222 dose. The receptor set was obtained from an adult who received the AZD1222 COVID-19 vaccine.

This chain connects TRBV9 to TRBJ1-1; unclear D gene. V was clipped by 0 bases and J by 7 bases, with 16 bases between them. CDR1 and CDR2 (germline): SGDLS, YYNGEE. CDR3 size: 15 residues. CDR3 in DNA: TGTGCCAGCAGCGTAGGGCTTTTAGCTATGGGTGAAGCTTTCTTT. This encodes CASSVGLLAMGEAFF.

This rearrangement joins TRBV29-1 to TRBJ1-2; D call uncertain. Trimming cost V 2 bases and J 1 base, with 11 bases left between them. Looked up from germline, CDR1 is SQVTM and CDR2 is ANQGSEA. This CDR3 contains 14 residues. For the CDR3, the DNA is TGCAGCGTTGAACGCCTGGAAAATAACTATGGCTACACCTTC. As protein: CSVERLENNYGYTF.